This is a list of T cell receptor beta chains from one sample in a study of PD-L1 blockade in urothelial cancer. Produced via immunoSEQ multiplex PCR; TCRdb's table is partial and in-frame only. The sample has approximately 26,000 clones, 70% to 90% seen once; the top ten hold about a third. The sequencing here drew on PBMCs, taken around atezolizumab (anti-PD-L1) treatment. Receptors originate from a man aged 55 to 69 with urothelial cancer. Each CDR3 is given with its conserved first and last residue. Each record gives: CDR3 protein, CDR3 DNA, J gene, V gene, clone size, D gene. D genes are given only for firm matches. Only part of the rows carry a size: once, few, many, or a class if the clone is expanded.

CDR3 protein: CASSLVGTGSYNEQFF
CDR3 DNA: TGTGCCAGCAGCTTAGTGGGGACTGGCTCCTACAATGAGCAGTTCTTC
J gene: TRBJ2-1
V gene: TRBV7-9
clone size: NA
D gene: NA

CDR3 protein: CASSLQSTDTQYF
CDR3 DNA: TGTGCCAGCAGCTTACAAAGCACAGATACGCAGTATTTT
J gene: TRBJ2-3
V gene: TRBV7-9
clone size: NA
D gene: NA

CDR3 protein: CASSSGLAGLNTGELFF
CDR3 DNA: TGTGCCAGCAGCTCGGGACTAGCGGGGTTAAACACCGGGGAGCTGTTTTTT
J gene: TRBJ2-2
V gene: TRBV7-2
clone size: NA
D gene: TRBD2

CDR3 protein: CASSSSGTDNSPLHF
CDR3 DNA: TGTGCCAGCAGCTCCTCCGGGACAGATAATTCACCCCTCCACTTT
J gene: TRBJ1-6
V gene: TRBV7-9
clone size: NA
D gene: TRBD1

CDR3 protein: CASSKHYNEQFF
CDR3 DNA: TGTGCCAGCAGCAAGCACTACAATGAGCAGTTCTTC
J gene: TRBJ2-1
V gene: TRBV7-9
clone size: NA
D gene: NA

CDR3 protein: CASSLAGGEAFF
CDR3 DNA: TGTGCCAGCAGTTTAGCGGGGGGGGAAGCTTTCTTT
J gene: TRBJ1-1
V gene: TRBV27
clone size: NA
D gene: NA

CDR3 protein: CASSSSGFPNYGYTF
CDR3 DNA: TGTGCCAGCAGCTCCTCCGGGTTTCCTAACTATGGCTACACCTTC
J gene: TRBJ1-2
V gene: TRBV5-6
clone size: once
D gene: NA

CDR3 protein: CASSLSVNTEAFF
CDR3 DNA: TGTGCCAGCAGCTTATCCGTGAACACTGAAGCTTTCTTT
J gene: TRBJ1-1
V gene: TRBV11-2
clone size: few
D gene: NA

CDR3 protein: CASSLTPGVCWETQYF
CDR3 DNA: TGTGCCAGCAGCTTAACGCCGGGAGTGTGTTGGGAGACCCAGTACTTC
J gene: TRBJ2-5
V gene: TRBV7-3
clone size: NA
D gene: NA

CDR3 protein: CASSHERGEYGYTF
CDR3 DNA: TGTGCCAGCAGCCATGAGCGGGGGGAATATGGCTACACCTTC
J gene: TRBJ1-2
V gene: TRBV4-2
clone size: NA
D gene: NA